What follows describes a single T cell receptor beta chain. This CDR3 spans 16 amino acids. With 5 bases clipped from V and 6 bases from J, the junction kept 7 bases outside the gene matches. Germline-derived CDR1 and CDR2 are LNHDA and SQIVND (reference sequence). This sample is part of a study of blood T cell repertoires in COVID-19. Turning to the study itself: COVID-19 samples collected from the United States, Italy and Spain covered acute and convalescent phases. The cDNA or gDNA used as material had been derived from T cells, B-cell-depleted T cells, or PBMCs.

Per the original data handling: Reference gene primer amplification gave nucleated cell count estimates. Data came from immunoSEQ multiplex PCR; TCRdb stores just in-frame clones and leaves some out. From that table come the V and J calls and clone size; the DNA was used to work out D and trimming. The top ten hold 0.53% of the sample, which has about 200,000 clones, approximately 90% seen once. The gene calls are TRBV19 and TRBJ2-4; 13 nucleotides align to TRBD2. The TCR was taken from a man aged 50 to 59 with acute or convalescent COVID-19. The sequenced material came from peripheral blood. The CDR3 reads CASSLGLAGVGNIQYF. As DNA, the CDR3 is TGTGCCAGTAGTCTCGGACTAGCGGGGGTAGGAAACATTCAGTACTTC.